This T cell receptor (beta chain) came from a study of radiotherapy plus CTLA-4 blockade in lung cancer. Focal radiation was given together with CTLA-4 blockade (ipilimumab) to patients with chemo-refractory metastatic non-small-cell lung cancer. Assay used: immunoSEQ multiplex PCR; TCRdb lists only in-frame clones, some missing. The table lists some 77,000 clones, approximately 84% of them singletons, with just over 2% in the top ten. The V and J ends lost 1 base and 7 bases, in that order; junction bases with no gene match: 10. The CDR3 contains 16 residues. Per germline, CDR1 GTSNPN and CDR2 SVGIG (reference sequence).

The J gene is TRBJ1-5, the V gene TRBV30; 10 bases are a match to TRBD1. This clonotype originated in a human donor with non-small cell lung cancer who had a partial response to radiotherapy plus ipilimumab. The sequenced sample was peripheral blood, obtained from a patient treated with radiotherapy plus ipilimumab. Here the CDR3 reads CAWSAKTGGAGQPQHF. The CDR3 nucleotides read TGTGCCTGGAGTGCCAAGACAGGGGGCGCAGGACAGCCCCAGCATTTT.